Sequencing of this T cell receptor beta chain was carried out in a study of T-cell reconstitution after alpha-beta-depleted transplantation in children. V lost 8 bases and J lost 7; bases outside the gene matches: 12. This CDR3 region has 15 residues. During its preparation, the TCRbeta library received unique molecular identifiers. One entry per CDR3 protein results from TCRdb running MiXCR on the PCR reads. The repertoire includes around 600,000 distinct CDR3 sequences, 16% of them detected once, and under 1.2% sits in the top ten. The sequenced sample was PBMCs from the stem cell graft donor, obtained from the stem cell graft. The TCR was taken from a human donor who donated a stem cell graft to a child with acute myeloid leukemia. V gene TRBV12-3 or TRBV12-4 combines with J gene TRBJ2-1, with TRBD2 identical over 9 bases. The CDR3 nucleotides are TGTGCCAGCTGCTGGGGGGCTAGCGGGGAGAATGAGCAGTTCTTC. Protein: CASCWGASGENEQFF.